The T cell receptor beta chain under discussion was sequenced for a study of blood T cells in healthy people across ages. This clonotype was seen a few times. They isolated at least 6 million PBMCs from each sample. The second PCR ran roughly 6 to 11 cycles with a sample-barcoded 5' primer and J-beta primers. From the 5' RACE reads, TCRdb called clonotypes with MiXCR, one entry per CDR3 protein. Here the sample spans fewer than 900,000 distinct CDR3 sequences, over 45% being singletons. This CDR3 is 19 amino acids long. The trim removed 0 bases at V and 0 bases at J, leaving 12 bases unmatched. CDR1 is LGHNA, CDR2 YNFKEQ, per germline.

Sequencing used blood. The chain joins TRBV4-2 to TRBJ2-3; the match to TRBD2 covers 7 bases. This TCR derives from a woman in her sixties in good health. The CDR3 sequence: CASSQEASGVRASTDTQYF. The CDR3 DNA is TGTGCCAGCAGCCAAGAGGCTAGCGGAGTCCGTGCTAGCACAGATACGCAGTATTTT.